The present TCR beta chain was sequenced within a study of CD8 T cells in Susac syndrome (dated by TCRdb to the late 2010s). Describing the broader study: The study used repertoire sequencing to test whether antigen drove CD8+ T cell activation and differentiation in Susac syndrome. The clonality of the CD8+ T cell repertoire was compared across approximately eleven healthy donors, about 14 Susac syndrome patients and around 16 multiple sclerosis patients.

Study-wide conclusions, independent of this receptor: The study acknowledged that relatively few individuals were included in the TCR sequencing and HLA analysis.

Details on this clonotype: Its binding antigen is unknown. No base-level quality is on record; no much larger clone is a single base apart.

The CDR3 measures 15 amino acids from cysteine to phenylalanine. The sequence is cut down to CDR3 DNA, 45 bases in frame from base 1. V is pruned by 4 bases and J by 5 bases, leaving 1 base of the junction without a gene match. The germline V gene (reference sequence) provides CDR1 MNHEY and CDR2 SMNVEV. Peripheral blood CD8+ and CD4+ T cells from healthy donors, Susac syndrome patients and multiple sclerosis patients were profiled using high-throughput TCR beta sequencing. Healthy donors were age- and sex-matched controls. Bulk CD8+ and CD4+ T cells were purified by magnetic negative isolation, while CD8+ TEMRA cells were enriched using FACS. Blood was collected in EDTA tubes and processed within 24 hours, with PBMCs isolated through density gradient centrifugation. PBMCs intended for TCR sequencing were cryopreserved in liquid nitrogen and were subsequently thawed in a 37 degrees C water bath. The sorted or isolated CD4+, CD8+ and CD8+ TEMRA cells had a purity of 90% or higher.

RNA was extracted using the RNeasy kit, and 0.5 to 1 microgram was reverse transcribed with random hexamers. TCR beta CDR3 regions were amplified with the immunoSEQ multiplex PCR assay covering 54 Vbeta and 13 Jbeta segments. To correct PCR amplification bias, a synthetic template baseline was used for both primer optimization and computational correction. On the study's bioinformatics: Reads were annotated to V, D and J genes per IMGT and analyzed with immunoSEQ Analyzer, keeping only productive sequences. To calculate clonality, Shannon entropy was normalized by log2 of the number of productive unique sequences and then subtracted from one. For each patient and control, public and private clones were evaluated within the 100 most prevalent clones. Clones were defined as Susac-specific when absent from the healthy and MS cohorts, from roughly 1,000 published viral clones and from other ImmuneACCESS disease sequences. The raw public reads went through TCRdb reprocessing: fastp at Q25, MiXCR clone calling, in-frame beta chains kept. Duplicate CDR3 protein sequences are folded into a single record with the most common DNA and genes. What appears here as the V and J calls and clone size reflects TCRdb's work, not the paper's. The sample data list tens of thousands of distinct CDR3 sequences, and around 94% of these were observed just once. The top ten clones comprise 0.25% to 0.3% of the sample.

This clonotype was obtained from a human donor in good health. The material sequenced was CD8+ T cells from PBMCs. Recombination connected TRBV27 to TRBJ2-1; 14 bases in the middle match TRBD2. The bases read TGTGCCAGCAGTTCGGGACTAGCGGGAGACAATGAGCAGTTCTTC. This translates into CASSSGLAGDNEQFF.